This is a list of T cell receptor beta chains from one sample in a study of blood T cell repertoires in COVID-19. TCRdb's copy holds only in-frame clones and misses some; the assay was immunoSEQ multiplex PCR. The sample has under 200,000 clones; 65% to 85% are singletons. The sample taken for sequencing was peripheral blood. These TCRs come from a woman over 75 with active or convalescent COVID-19. Each CDR3 is given with its conserved first and last residue. A D gene is named only where the DNA matches it firmly. A row's size may be missing; if present it is once, few, many or a size class.

TRBJ1-3	.	.	TRBV5-5	TGTGCCAGCAGCTTGGCAGGAGGAATCTCTGGAAACACCATATATTTT	CASSLAGGISGNTIYF
TRBJ2-3	TRBD2	.	TRBV2	TGTGCCAGCAGCCTGGGACTATCTAGCACAGATACGCAGTATTTT	CASSLGLSSTDTQYF
TRBJ2-2	TRBD1	few	TRBV7-9	TGTGCCAGCAGCAGCCGGGACAGGGCGAACACCGGGGAGCTGTTTTTT	CASSSRDRANTGELFF
TRBJ2-1	TRBD2	.	TRBV19	TGTGCCAGTAGTATAGGCTGGGCGGGGGGCTCCTCCTACAATGAGCAGTTCTTC	CASSIGWAGGSSYNEQFF
TRBJ1-1	.	.	TRBV19	TGTGGGGCCAGGGGAAGGAACACTGAAGCTTTCTTT	CGARGRNTEAFF
TRBJ2-3	TRBD2	.	TRBV4-3	TGCGCCAGCAGCCAAGATAACGCGGGGGTGGATACGCAGTATTTT	CASSQDNAGVDTQYF
TRBJ1-6	TRBD1	few	TRBV2	TGTGCCAGCAGTGAAGAGGGACAGATCTCACCCCTCCACTTT	CASSEEGQISPLHF
TRBJ1-2	.	.	TRBV6-4	TGTGCCAGCAGTGACGGGGGGGCTGCTGGCTACACCTTC	CASSDGGAAGYTF
TRBJ1-1	TRBD1	.	TRBV4-2	TGTGCCAGCAGCCAAGTTGGGGGACAGGGGAACACTGAAGCTTTCTTT	CASSQVGGQGNTEAFF
TRBJ1-1	TRBD1	.	TRBV12-3/TRBV12-4	TGTGCCAGCAAAGACAGGGGTACCACTGAAGCTTTCTTT	CASKDRGTTEAFF
TRBJ2-7	.	.	TRBV2	TGTGCCAGCAGTGTTGGGACACCCCAGCAGTACTTC	CASSVGTPQQYF
TRBJ2-7	TRBD2	.	TRBV19	TGTGCCAGTAGCCAAAATAGCGGGGGGGGATACGAGCAGTACTTC	CASSQNSGGGYEQYF
TRBJ1-2	TRBD1	.	TRBV6-5	TGTGCCAGCAGTTACTCGTGGGACAGGGGCGGGGGGGGCTACACCTTC	CASSYSWDRGGGGYTF
TRBJ1-1	.	.	TRBV7-8	TGTGCCAGCAGCGCCCGGCGGGGGATGGGGAACACTGAAGCTTTCTTT	CASSARRGMGNTEAFF
TRBJ2-7	.	.	TRBV6-5	TGTGCCAGCAGCGCAGGGTCCGAGCAGTACTTC	CASSAGSEQYF
TRBJ1-6	.	.	TRBV4-1	TGCGCCAGCAGCCATCTGGGGCAGTATTCACCCCTCCACTTT	CASSHLGQYSPLHF
TRBJ1-4	.	.	TRBV7-6	TGTGCCAGCAGCTTAGGGTGGGCAGGGGCTAATGAAAAACTGTTTTTT	CASSLGWAGANEKLFF
TRBJ1-4	.	.	TRBV5-8	TGTGCCAGCAGCGAACAGGTATTAGGAGAAAAACTGTTTTTT	CASSEQVLGEKLFF
TRBJ2-7	.	once	TRBV4-3	TGCGCCAGCAGCCAAGATAGGGCGGTCTACGGGAAAACCTACGAGCAGTACTTC	CASSQDRAVYGKTYEQYF
TRBJ2-3	.	.	TRBV11-3	TGTGCCAGCAGCCTAGTAACAGGTTTCACAGATACGCAGTATTTT	CASSLVTGFTDTQYF
TRBJ1-4	.	.	TRBV10-3	TGTGCCATCAGTGAGTCTGGTCTAGGAAAACTGTTTTTT	CAISESGLGKLFF
TRBJ2-7	TRBD1	.	TRBV25-1	TGTGCCAGCAGAGGGACAGGGTCCTACGAGCAGTACTTC	CASRGTGSYEQYF
TRBJ1-4	.	.	TRBV29-1	TGCAGCGTTCCTGGGGGCTTCGGTGAAAAACTGTTTTTT	CSVPGGFGEKLFF
TRBJ2-1	.	.	TRBV5-4	TGTGCCAGCAGCTTGGCCGCGGGAAGCAATGAGCAGTTCTTC	CASSLAAGSNEQFF
TRBJ1-1	.	.	TRBV4-1	TGCGCCAGCAGCGAAGACAGGTTGAACACTGAAGCTTTCTTT	CASSEDRLNTEAFF
TRBJ2-5	.	.	TRBV7-8	TGTGCCAGCAGCACGCGGGTTGTGGAGACCCAGTACTTC	CASSTRVVETQYF
TRBJ2-4	.	.	TRBV4-1	TGCGCCAGCAGCCAAGAGGCCTATCCAGGGGTTAGGACCACAGTAGCCAAAAACATTCAGTACTTC	CASSQEAYPGVRTTVAKNIQYF
TRBJ1-1	TRBD1	.	TRBV19	TGTGCCAGTACGGGCGGACAGGTTGTGAACACTGAAGCTTTCTTT	CASTGGQVVNTEAFF
TRBJ1-2	.	.	TRBV19	TGTGCCAGTGTAGACAGACGTTCCTATGGCTACACCTTC	CASVDRRSYGYTF
TRBJ1-4	TRBD1	.	TRBV14	TGTGCCAGCAGCCAAGCGACAGGGGGCGCGGGGGAAAAACTGTTTTTT	CASSQATGGAGEKLFF
TRBJ2-7	TRBD2	few	TRBV18	TGTGCCAGCTCACCTGGGGGGGGAGGTGAGCAGTACTTC	CASSPGGGGEQYF
TRBJ2-4	TRBD2	few	TRBV5-1	TGCGCCAGCAGCTATTATATCCCGGGACTAGCGGATTTAAACATTCAGTACTTC	CASSYYIPGLADLNIQYF
TRBJ1-4	.	.	TRBV7-8	TGTGCCAGCAGTTCTATCGCGGGGGTCTTCGGGGACTCTAATGAAAAACTGTTTTTT	CASSSIAGVFGDSNEKLFF
TRBJ1-4	.	.	TRBV6-6	TGTGCCAGCAGTTACCCCGAGCAGGGAGAAAAACTGTTTTTT	CASSYPEQGEKLFF
TRBJ1-6	TRBD1	.	TRBV6-6	TGTGCCAGCAGTTCCACGACAGGGATTGATTCACCCCTCCACTTT	CASSSTTGIDSPLHF
TRBJ2-1	TRBD1	.	TRBV4-3	TGCGCCAGCAGCCAAACGGGAACAGGGGGCGCCTACAATGAGCAGTTCTTC	CASSQTGTGGAYNEQFF
TRBJ1-3	.	.	TRBV28	TGTGCCAGCAGTGTACAGGGTCTTCCCGGAAACACCATATATTTT	CASSVQGLPGNTIYF
TRBJ1-1	.	.	TRBV19	TGTGCCAGTACGGGCAGGCCGGGAGCTGAAGCTTTCTTT	CASTGRPGAEAFF
TRBJ2-7	TRBD1	.	TRBV11-2	TGTGCCAGCAGTGACAGGGTGGTATCCTACGAGCAGTACTTC	CASSDRVVSYEQYF
TRBJ2-2	TRBD1	.	TRBV29-1	TGCAGCGGGGGACAGGGTTCCACCGGGGAGCTGTTTTTT	CSGGQGSTGELFF
TRBJ1-6	.	.	TRBV27	TGTGCCAGCAGTTCCATGCAGGGCTATAATTCACCCCTCCACTTT	CASSSMQGYNSPLHF
TRBJ1-2	TRBD1	.	TRBV5-1	TGCGCCAGCAGCTTGCTCGGACAGGGCGGCTATGGCTACACCTTC	CASSLLGQGGYGYTF
TRBJ1-2	.	few	TRBV15	TGTGCCACCAGCAAGGAGGGAATGGATGGCTACACCTTC	CATSKEGMDGYTF
TRBJ1-3	.	.	TRBV19	TGTGCCAGTAGTGTAGGGAGCTCTGGAAACACCATATATTTT	CASSVGSSGNTIYF
TRBJ2-7	TRBD1	.	TRBV25-1	TGTGCCAGCAGTGTGCATGGGGACAGGGTGAACGGTGAGCAGTACTTC	CASSVHGDRVNGEQYF
TRBJ1-5	.	.	TRBV6-2/TRBV6-3	TGTGCCAGCAGGCCTCCGGGACTCGGAACCCTTCAGCCCCAGCATTTT	CASRPPGLGTLQPQHF
TRBJ2-1	TRBD2	.	TRBV10-3	TGTGCCATCACCCGAGGGGAGGGGTACAATGAGCAGTTCTTC	CAITRGEGYNEQFF
TRBJ1-3	.	.	TRBV7-8	TGTGCCAGCAGCTTAGAGGGGGGGGTTTCCTCTGGAAACACCATATATTTT	CASSLEGGVSSGNTIYF
TRBJ2-5	.	.	TRBV9	TGTGCCAGCAGCGTAGGGGGAGGGGGATTCCAAGAGACCCAGTACTTC	CASSVGGGGFQETQYF
TRBJ2-1	.	.	TRBV29-1	TGCAGCGTGTTTATCGTAAACTACAATGAGCAGTTCTTC	CSVFIVNYNEQFF
TRBJ1-2	TRBD1	.	TRBV13	TGTGCCAGCAGCCCCGGGACAGGGCGTATAGGCTACACCTTC	CASSPGTGRIGYTF
TRBJ1-2	TRBD1	.	TRBV5-1	TGCGCCAGCTGTCCCGGGACAGGGGCGATCTATGGCTACACCTTC	CASCPGTGAIYGYTF
TRBJ1-4	.	.	TRBV3-1/TRBV3-2	TGTGCCAGCAGCCCGGACTTACTCGGAGAAAAACTGTTTTTT	CASSPDLLGEKLFF
TRBJ1-1	.	.	TRBV12-5	TGTGCTAGTGGTTATAGGACTAACACTGAAGCTTTCTTT	CASGYRTNTEAFF
TRBJ1-3	TRBD1	.	TRBV6-5	TGTGCCAGCAGGCGCACCAGGGGGGTTGGAAACACCATATATTTT	CASRRTRGVGNTIYF
TRBJ2-7	.	once	TRBV6-2/TRBV6-3	TGTGCCAGCAGTTACGCCCGGGGAGGTTCCTACGAGCAGTACTTC	CASSYARGGSYEQYF
TRBJ1-5	.	.	TRBV2	TGTGCCAGCAGCGAACAGGGAATCAGCAATCAGCCCCAGCATTTT	CASSEQGISNQPQHF
TRBJ1-1	.	.	TRBV27	TGTGCCAGCAGTTTTGGTGGGGACATGAACACTGAAGCTTTCTTT	CASSFGGDMNTEAFF
TRBJ2-2	TRBD1	.	TRBV15	TGTGCCACCAGCCCCCTAGGGGACAGAAGCGCGAACACCGGGGAGCTGTTTTTT	CATSPLGDRSANTGELFF
TRBJ2-3	TRBD2	once	TRBV5-1	TGCGCCAGCAGCGTCGGGACTATAAAAGATACGCAGTATTTT	CASSVGTIKDTQYF